A selection of T cell receptor beta chains follows, all from one sample in a study of T cell responses to AZD1222 COVID-19 vaccine. Sequencing was performed with immunoSEQ multiplex PCR; in TCRdb, only in-frame clones are kept and a portion is missing. The sample contains 150,000 or so clones, more than 85% of which appear only once. The sample was peripheral blood, taken on day 0 of AZD1222 vaccination. These receptors were collected from an adult in good health. The CDR3 runs from the conserved cysteine through the conserved F or W. Fields, in order: V gene, J gene, clone size, CDR3 protein. Some rows mark clone size as missing; the rest say once, few, many or name a class of expanded clone.

>TRBV7-2|TRBJ2-1|.
CASSLDFWGLGTENEQFF
>TRBV5-1|TRBJ2-1|.
CASNARDRAGNEQFF
>TRBV11-3|TRBJ2-2|.
CASSQRYTGELFF
>TRBV9|TRBJ2-1|once
CASSATSGTYNEQFF
>TRBV6-5|TRBJ1-1|.
CASRRGEGAAAFF
>TRBV2|TRBJ2-7|.
CASRDRVYEQYF
>TRBV5-1|TRBJ1-3|few
CASSWGTGARGNTIYF
>TRBV9|TRBJ1-1|once
CASSVFPSTGPNTEAFF
>TRBV7-8|TRBJ2-3|.
CASSLVFGSGRVVDTQYF
>TRBV21-1|TRBJ2-2|.
CASIAGTGFFGTGELFF
>TRBV29-1|TRBJ1-1|.
CSAGQGGSTEAFF
>TRBV18|TRBJ2-3|.
CASSPSAQTSTDTQYF
>TRBV7-9|TRBJ1-3|.
CASSFADRGTGNTIYF
>TRBV11-3|TRBJ2-3|.
CASSQGGAVDTQYF
>TRBV15|TRBJ1-4|.
CATSRDESGQGLRRLFF
>TRBV5-1|TRBJ2-2|once
CASSFQLQNTGELFF
>TRBV19|TRBJ1-5|.
CASSKRAQPQHF
>TRBV18|TRBJ1-1|.
CASSRNDRGSEAFF
>TRBV10-3|TRBJ1-2|.
CAIRPGANDYGYTF
>TRBV7-9|TRBJ2-6|.
CASSLLGSGANVLTF
>TRBV3-1/TRBV3-2|TRBJ2-7|.
CASSPNGLAGGDYEQYF
>TRBV12-3/TRBV12-4|TRBJ1-1|.
CASRERGIEAFF
>TRBV15|TRBJ2-7|.
CATSRNDRGTAHEQYF
>TRBV4-3|TRBJ1-1|.
CASSQDRTGLREAFF
>TRBV27|TRBJ2-2|.
CASTRGQGGRELFF
>TRBV12-3/TRBV12-4|TRBJ1-5|.
CASRSNSNQPQHF
>TRBV30|TRBJ1-1|.
CAWTPGPWMNTEAFF
>TRBV28|TRBJ2-7|once
CASSLPGGEQYF
>TRBV19|TRBJ2-3|.
CASSINRADTQYF
>TRBV28|TRBJ1-2|.
CATSLTGGPDYGYTF
>TRBV5-1|TRBJ2-3|.
CASSLGLAGGPDTQYF
>TRBV30|TRBJ1-1|.
CAWTPGRRNTEAFF
>TRBV7-3|TRBJ2-6|few
CASSFSNSGANVLTF
>TRBV24-1|TRBJ2-5|.
CATSDPRPQETQYF
>TRBV5-5|TRBJ1-1|.
CASSSGLNTEAFF
>TRBV19|TRBJ1-5|medium-sized
CASSIGTGARQPQHF
>TRBV4-1|TRBJ2-3|.
CASSQDTGGAEDTQYF
>TRBV9|TRBJ1-4|.
CASSDDRGEKLFF
>TRBV7-2|TRBJ2-7|.
CASSRGTHYEQYF
>TRBV7-2|TRBJ1-6|.
CASSQGGRNSPLHF
>TRBV18|TRBJ1-1|.
CASSLGPANTEAFF
>TRBV3-1/TRBV3-2|TRBJ2-1|.
CASSQVGPRLDNEQFF